One and the same sample provided the 9 T cell receptor beta chains below, sequenced in a study of early T cells in non-severe SARS-CoV-2 infection. TCRdb independently ran MiXCR on the 5' RACE reads; one entry per CDR3 protein. The profile covers about 83,000 distinct CDR3 sequences, with about 12% appearing a single time and 6.5% taken by the ten largest. Source material: whole blood. The receptors come from an adult who was a healthcare worker with PCR-confirmed SARS-CoV-2 infection or an uninfected control (not recorded which).

This clonotype was counted many times. The CDR3 loop is CSAWNPGANVLTF. CDR3 nucleotide sequence: TGCAGTGCATGGAACCCTGGGGCCAACGTCCTGACTTTC. The gene calls are TRBV20-1 and TRBJ2-6, with D hard to call. Germline CDR1 and CDR2: DFQATT and SNEGSKA (reference sequence). Trimming took 6 bases from V and 2 from J, leaving 8 bases between them. This CDR3 contains 13 residues.

This clonotype has only a few counts. This rearrangement joins TRBV7-9 to TRBJ2-5; TRBD1 matches at 8 bases. Germline V lookup: CDR1 SEHNR, CDR2 FQNEAQ (reference sequence). This CDR3 is 15 amino acids long. J gave up 5 bases and V 4 bases, and 9 bases lay outside the gene matches. In DNA form, the CDR3 reads TGTGCCAGCAGCTCAGCGACAGGGGTGGGGGAGACCCAGTACTTC. This encodes CASSSATGVGETQYF.

This clonotype was recorded many times. This chain joins TRBV12-5 and TRBJ1-1, with D tentatively TRBD1 (5 bases). The CDR3 sequence is 14 residues long. V lost 2 bases and J lost 4, with 11 bases in between. The germline V gene has CDR1 LGHNT and CDR2 FRNRAP. This CDR3 reads CASGLQGASTEAFF. The CDR3 region has the DNA TGTGCTAGTGGTTTGCAGGGCGCATCCACTGAAGCTTTCTTT.

This clonotype was seen a handful of times. The chain carries TRBV2 and TRBJ2-6, with D perhaps being TRBD1 or TRBD2 (5 bases each). Trimming shortened V by 6 bases and J by 2 bases, and 17 bases separated the two germline ends. The CDR3 contains 17 residues. The germline V gene encodes CDR1 SNHLY and CDR2 FYNNEI. As DNA, the CDR3 is TGTGCCAGCAGCCGAAAGGGACCGGAGGCTGGGGCCAACGTCCTGACTTTC. This sequence encodes CASSRKGPEAGANVLTF.

The chain has TRBV5-4 and TRBJ1-1; D possibly corresponds to TRBD1 (5 bases). Germline loops: CDR1 SGHNT, CDR2 YYREEE (reference sequence). Trimming took off 4 bases at V and 7 bases at J, with 23 bases between the two ends. The CDR3 contains 16 residues. This chain's CDR3 is CASSAGHGRSVGEAFF. The CDR3 nucleotides read TGTGCCAGCAGCGCAGGACACGGACGGTCGGTGGGTGAAGCTTTCTTT.

In this sample, this clonotype turned up many times. The chain is built from TRBV28 and TRBJ2-5, with D perhaps being TRBD1 or TRBD2 (5 bases each). The CDR3 runs to 13 residues. Germline loops: CDR1 MDHEN, CDR2 SYDVKM. The V gene lost 8 bases and the J gene lost 1 base, with 11 bases spanning the gap. The CDR3 spells CASGGWGQETQYF. In nucleotides, the CDR3 is TGTGCCAGCGGGGGTTGGGGCCAAGAGACCCAGTACTTC.

The V and J genes are TRBV7-8 and TRBJ1-1; unclear D gene. The CDR3 extends over 14 amino acids. Trimming stripped 3 bases from V and 5 bases from J, with 13 bases between. Germline CDR1 is SGHVS and CDR2 is FQNEAQ. In DNA, the CDR3 is TGTGCCAGCAGCTTCATCTGGAGCGGGACTGAAGCTTTCTTT. This gives the protein CASSFIWSGTEAFF.

This clonotype was counted ten times or more. The CDR3 region is CASTPTGDSYNEQFF. In nucleotides, the CDR3 is TGTGCCAGCACCCCGACAGGGGACTCCTACAATGAGCAGTTCTTC. V gene TRBV6-5 combines with J gene TRBJ2-1; 8 nucleotides line up with TRBD1. V gave up 7 bases and J gave up 0 bases; unmatched junction bases: 5. Per the germline V gene, CDR1 is MNHEY and CDR2 is SVGAGI. The CDR3 loop spans 15 amino acids.

The chain links TRBV7-6 to TRBJ2-1; D unclear. The V gene's germline CDR1 is SGHVS and CDR2 FNYEAQ. V lost 2 bases and J 5 bases, leaving 10 bases between the germline ends. The CDR3 consists of 14 residues. Written as DNA, the CDR3 is TGTGCCAGCAGCTTATCATTTCTAAACAATGAGCAGTTCTTC. This codes for CASSLSFLNNEQFF. The variable domain in full, with the rest retrieved from reference TRBV7-6 and TRBJ2-1, is GAGVSQSPRYKVTKRGQDVALRCDPISGHVSLYWYRQALGQGPEFLTYFNYEAQQDKSGLPNDRFSAERPEGSISTLTIQRTEQRDSAMYRCASSLSFLNNEQFFGPGTRLTVL.